This TCR beta chain derives from a study of cytomegalovirus exposure and HLA in healthy donors. Overall study findings and caveats: When analyzed later, the rates of TCR association showed variation by HLA locus, with DRB1 the most and HLA-C the fewest.

As for this clone: What it recognizes is unknown.

The PCR used 60 Vbeta and 13 Jbeta primers. TCRdb's table, derived via immunoSEQ multiplex PCR, lists solely in-frame clones and lacks some. Here the sample spans approximately 210,000 clones, 70% to 80% being singletons. This CDR3 region has 13 residues. Trimming shortened V by 6 bases and J by 8 bases, and 15 bases separated the two germline ends. Germline lookup yields CDR1 MDHEN and CDR2 SYDVKM. The origin of this receptor is a woman in her forties or fifties in good health and CMV-seronegative. This chain connects TRBV28 to TRBJ2-3; D remains ambiguous. Material for sequencing was PBMCs. DNA for the CDR3: TGTGCCAGCAGACCGACTGGAGTTACTACGCAGTATTTT. Protein sequence: CASRPTGVTTQYF.